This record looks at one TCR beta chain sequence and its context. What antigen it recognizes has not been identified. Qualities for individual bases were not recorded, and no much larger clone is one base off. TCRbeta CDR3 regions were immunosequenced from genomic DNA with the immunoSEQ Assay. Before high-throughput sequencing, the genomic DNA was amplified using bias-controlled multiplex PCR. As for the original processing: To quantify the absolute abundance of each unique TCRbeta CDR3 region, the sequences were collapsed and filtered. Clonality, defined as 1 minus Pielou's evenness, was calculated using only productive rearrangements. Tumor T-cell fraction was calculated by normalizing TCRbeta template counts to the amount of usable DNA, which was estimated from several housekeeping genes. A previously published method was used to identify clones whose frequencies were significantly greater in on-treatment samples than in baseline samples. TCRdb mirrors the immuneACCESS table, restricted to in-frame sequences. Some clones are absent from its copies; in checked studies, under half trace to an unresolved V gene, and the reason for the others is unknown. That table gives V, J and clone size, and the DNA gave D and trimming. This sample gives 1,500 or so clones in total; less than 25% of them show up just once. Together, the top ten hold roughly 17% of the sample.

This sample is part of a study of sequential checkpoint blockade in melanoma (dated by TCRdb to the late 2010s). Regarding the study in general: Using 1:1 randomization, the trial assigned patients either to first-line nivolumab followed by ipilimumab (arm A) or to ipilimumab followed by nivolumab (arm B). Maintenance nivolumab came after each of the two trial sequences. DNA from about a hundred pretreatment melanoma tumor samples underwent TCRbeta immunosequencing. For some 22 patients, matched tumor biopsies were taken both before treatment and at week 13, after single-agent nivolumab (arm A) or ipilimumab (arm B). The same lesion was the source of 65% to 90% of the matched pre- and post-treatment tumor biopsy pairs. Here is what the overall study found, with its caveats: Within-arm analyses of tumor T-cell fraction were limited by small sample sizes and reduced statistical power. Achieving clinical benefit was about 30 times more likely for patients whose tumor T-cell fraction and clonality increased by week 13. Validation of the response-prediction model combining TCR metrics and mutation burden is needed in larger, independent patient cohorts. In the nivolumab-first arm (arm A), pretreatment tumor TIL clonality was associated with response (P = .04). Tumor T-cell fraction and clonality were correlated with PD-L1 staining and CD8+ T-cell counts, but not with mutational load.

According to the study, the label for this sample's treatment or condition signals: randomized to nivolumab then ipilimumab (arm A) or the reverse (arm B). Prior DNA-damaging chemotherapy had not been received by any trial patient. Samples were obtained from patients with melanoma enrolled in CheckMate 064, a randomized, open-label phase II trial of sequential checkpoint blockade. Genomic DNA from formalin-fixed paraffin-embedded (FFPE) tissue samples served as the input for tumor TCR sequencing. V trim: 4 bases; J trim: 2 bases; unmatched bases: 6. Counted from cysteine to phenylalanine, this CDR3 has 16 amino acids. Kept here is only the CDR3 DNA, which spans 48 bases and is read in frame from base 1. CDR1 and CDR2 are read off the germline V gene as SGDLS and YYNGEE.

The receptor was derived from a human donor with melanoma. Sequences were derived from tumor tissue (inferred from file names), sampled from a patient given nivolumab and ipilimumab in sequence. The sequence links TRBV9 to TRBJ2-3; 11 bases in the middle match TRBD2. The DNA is TGTGCCAGCAGCCAAGGGACTAGCGGAGACACAGATACGCAGTATTTT. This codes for CASSQGTSGDTDTQYF.